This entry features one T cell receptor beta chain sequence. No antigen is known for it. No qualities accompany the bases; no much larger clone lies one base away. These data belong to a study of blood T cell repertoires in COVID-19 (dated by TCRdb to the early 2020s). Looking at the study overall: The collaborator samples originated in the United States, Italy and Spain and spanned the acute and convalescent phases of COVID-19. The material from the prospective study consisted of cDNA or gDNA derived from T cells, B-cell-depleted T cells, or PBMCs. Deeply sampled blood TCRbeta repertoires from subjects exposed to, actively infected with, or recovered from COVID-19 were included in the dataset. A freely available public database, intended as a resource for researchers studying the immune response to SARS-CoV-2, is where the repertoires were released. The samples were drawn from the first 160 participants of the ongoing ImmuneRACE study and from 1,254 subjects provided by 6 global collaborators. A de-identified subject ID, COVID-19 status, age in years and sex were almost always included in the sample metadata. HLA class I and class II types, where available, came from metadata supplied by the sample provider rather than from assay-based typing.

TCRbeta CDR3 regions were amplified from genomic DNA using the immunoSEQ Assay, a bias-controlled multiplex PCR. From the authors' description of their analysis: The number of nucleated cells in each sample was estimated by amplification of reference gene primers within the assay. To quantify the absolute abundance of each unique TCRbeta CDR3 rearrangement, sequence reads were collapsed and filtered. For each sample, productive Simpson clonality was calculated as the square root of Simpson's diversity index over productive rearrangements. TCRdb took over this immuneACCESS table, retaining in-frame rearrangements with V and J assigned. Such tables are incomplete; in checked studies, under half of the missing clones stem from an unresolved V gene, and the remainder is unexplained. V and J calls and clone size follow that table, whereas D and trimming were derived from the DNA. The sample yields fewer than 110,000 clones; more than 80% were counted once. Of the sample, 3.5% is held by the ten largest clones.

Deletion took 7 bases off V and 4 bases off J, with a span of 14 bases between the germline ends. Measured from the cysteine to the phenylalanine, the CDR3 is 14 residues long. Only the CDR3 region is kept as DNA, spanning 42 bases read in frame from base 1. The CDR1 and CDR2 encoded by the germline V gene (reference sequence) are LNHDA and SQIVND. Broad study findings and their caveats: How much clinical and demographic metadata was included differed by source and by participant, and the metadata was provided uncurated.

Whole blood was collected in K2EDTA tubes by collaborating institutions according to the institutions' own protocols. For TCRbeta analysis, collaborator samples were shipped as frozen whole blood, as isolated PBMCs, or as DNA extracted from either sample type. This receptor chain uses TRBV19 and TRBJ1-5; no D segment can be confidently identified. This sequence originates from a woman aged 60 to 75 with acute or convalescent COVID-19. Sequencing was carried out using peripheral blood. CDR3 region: CASKPGNGNQPQHF. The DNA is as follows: TGTGCCAGTAAGCCAGGTAATGGAAATCAGCCCCAGCATTTT. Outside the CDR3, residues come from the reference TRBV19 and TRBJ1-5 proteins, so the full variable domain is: DGGITQSPKYLFRKEGQNVTLSCEQNLNHDAMYWYRQDPGQGLRLIYYSQIVNDFQKGDIAEGYSVSREKKESFPLTVTSAQKNPTAFYLCASKPGNGNQPQHFGDGTRLSIL.